Presented here are 2 T cell receptor beta chains from one specimen sequenced in a study of T cells in Graves' hyperthyroidism and ophthalmopathy. The investigators amplified TCR beta CDR3 regions from RNA transcripts. In the first-round RT-PCR of the TCR CDR3, the HTBI primer set was used. From the multiplex PCR reads, TCRdb called clonotypes with MiXCR, one entry per CDR3 protein. Among roughly 420,000 distinct CDR3 sequences listed, roughly an eighth were seen once. Sequencing input: blood. These receptors were obtained from a woman aged 18-35 years with Graves' hyperthyroidism.

This clonotype was counted a few times. The V and J genes are TRBV29-1 and TRBJ2-1, with 10 positions matching TRBD1. There are 14 residues in the CDR3. V lost 6 bases, J lost 8 bases, and 10 bases stayed unmatched. The germline V gene has CDR1 SQVTM and CDR2 ANQGSEA. CDR3 sequence (DNA): TGCAGCGTGGTCCGGGACAGGGGTTTCGATGAGCAGTTCTTC. Its translation: CSVVRDRGFDEQFF.

The table lists this clonotype with a few counts. The chain joins TRBV4-3 to TRBJ1-4, with D tentatively TRBD1 (5 bases). CDR1 and CDR2 from the germline V gene are LGHNA and YSLEER. There are 17 residues in the CDR3. V gave up 0 bases and J gave up 2 bases, with 13 bases separating them. The CDR3 loop is CASSQDRQGRTNEKLFF. For the CDR3, the DNA is TGCGCCAGCAGCCAAGATCGGCAGGGTCGGACTAATGAAAAACTGTTTTTT.